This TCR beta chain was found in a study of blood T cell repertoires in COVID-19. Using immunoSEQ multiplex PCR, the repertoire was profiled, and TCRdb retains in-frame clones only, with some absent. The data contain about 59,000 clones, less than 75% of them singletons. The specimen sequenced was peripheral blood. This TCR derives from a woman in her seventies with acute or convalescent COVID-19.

Here the CDR3 DNA reads TGTGCCAGCTCACCCGGGCCTGGAGGAGAGACCCAGTACTTC. It codes for CASSPGPGGETQYF. This chain links TRBV18 with TRBJ2-5, with a tentative D call TRBD2 (5 bases). V was pared by 3 bases and J by 4 bases, with 12 bases between. Germline V gene sequence: CDR1 KGHSH, CDR2 LQKENI. There are 14 residues in the CDR3.